Listed below are T cell receptor beta chains from one sample, sequenced in a study of T cells after posttransplantation cyclophosphamide. TCRdb keeps only in-frame clones here, not all; method: immunoSEQ multiplex PCR. Singletons are absent from the sample, which has about 7,200 clones. The specimen was PBMCs, collected after allogeneic stem cell transplant with posttransplant cyclophosphamide. The receptors here all came from a female patient aged 50 to 65 who received an allogeneic stem cell transplant from an unrelated donor, was CMV-positive, and had acute GVHD only. Some T cells may trace back to the graft donor. The CDR3 runs from the conserved cysteine through the conserved F or W. Each record gives: CDR3 DNA, CDR3 protein, J gene, D gene, V gene, clone size. The D gene is left open where the match is weak. A row's size may be missing; if present it is once, few, many or a size class.

cdr3_nt: TGTGCCAGCAGCCAAGTGCAGGATAGCAATCAGCCCCAGCATTTT
cdr3_aa: CASSQVQDSNQPQHF
j_call: TRBJ1-5
d_call: NA
v_call: TRBV4-2
clone_size: many

cdr3_nt: TGCGCCAGCAGCCAAGAGGCTAGCGGGAGGGCCGGTAACATTCAGTACTTC
cdr3_aa: CASSQEASGRAGNIQYF
j_call: TRBJ2-4
d_call: TRBD2
v_call: TRBV4-3
clone_size: few

cdr3_nt: TGCGCCAGCAGCTTGGAGGGGAATAGCAATCAGCCCCAGCATTTT
cdr3_aa: CASSLEGNSNQPQHF
j_call: TRBJ1-5
d_call: NA
v_call: TRBV5-1
clone_size: medium-sized

cdr3_nt: TGCGCCAGCAGCCTTCGTCTTAACTATGGCTACACCTTC
cdr3_aa: CASSLRLNYGYTF
j_call: TRBJ1-2
d_call: NA
v_call: TRBV5-1
clone_size: many

cdr3_nt: TGTGCCAGCAGCCGTACTAGCGGGAGATTGGGGGATACGCAGTATTTT
cdr3_aa: CASSRTSGRLGDTQYF
j_call: TRBJ2-3
d_call: TRBD2
v_call: TRBV5-5
clone_size: medium-sized

cdr3_nt: TGTGCCAGCAGTTTTGGGGCGTACGAGCAGTACTTC
cdr3_aa: CASSFGAYEQYF
j_call: TRBJ2-7
d_call: NA
v_call: TRBV28
clone_size: many

cdr3_nt: TGTGCCAGCAGCTTATCGGGAGTGAACACCGGGGAGCTGTTTTTT
cdr3_aa: CASSLSGVNTGELFF
j_call: TRBJ2-2
d_call: NA
v_call: TRBV7-9
clone_size: many

cdr3_nt: TGCGCCAGCAGTGAGGGGTATCACTACGGAGGTTCGGAAGGGGAGACCCAGTACTTC
cdr3_aa: CASSEGYHYGGSEGETQYF
j_call: TRBJ2-5
d_call: NA
v_call: TRBV10-2
clone_size: many

cdr3_nt: TGTGCCAGTAGTATAGAGGGGACAGGGTATCAGCCCCAGCATTTT
cdr3_aa: CASSIEGTGYQPQHF
j_call: TRBJ1-5
d_call: TRBD1
v_call: TRBV19
clone_size: many

cdr3_nt: TGTGCTAGCAGCCCCGGGGGGGGCCGGGGGAGTGAGCAGTTCTTC
cdr3_aa: CASSPGGGRGSEQFF
j_call: TRBJ2-1
d_call: TRBD2
v_call: TRBV7-7
clone_size: medium-sized

cdr3_nt: TGTGCCAGCTCACCGCCCGGGACAGGGGAATTCCATGAGCAGTTCTTC
cdr3_aa: CASSPPGTGEFHEQFF
j_call: TRBJ2-1
d_call: TRBD1
v_call: TRBV18
clone_size: many

cdr3_nt: TGCAGCGTTGAAGATGAGCGGGGGGACCGGGACCAACGCGATGAGCAGTTCTTC
cdr3_aa: CSVEDERGDRDQRDEQFF
j_call: TRBJ2-1
d_call: TRBD2
v_call: TRBV29-1
clone_size: few

cdr3_nt: TGCAGCGTTCACCCCGGACAGGGGAACTATGGCTACACCTTC
cdr3_aa: CSVHPGQGNYGYTF
j_call: TRBJ1-2
d_call: TRBD1
v_call: TRBV29-1
clone_size: many

cdr3_nt: TGCGCCAGCAGCCAAGATCCGAGAGATCAGCCCCAGCATTTT
cdr3_aa: CASSQDPRDQPQHF
j_call: TRBJ1-5
d_call: NA
v_call: TRBV4-3
clone_size: medium-sized

cdr3_nt: TGTGCCAGCAGCCAGAAACACGTTGTGGATTCACCCCTCCACTTT
cdr3_aa: CASSQKHVVDSPLHF
j_call: TRBJ1-6
d_call: NA
v_call: TRBV4-2
clone_size: few

cdr3_nt: TGTGCCAGTAGTAATTGGGGCGGAAACTCCTACGAGCAGTACTTC
cdr3_aa: CASSNWGGNSYEQYF
j_call: TRBJ2-7
d_call: NA
v_call: TRBV19
clone_size: many

cdr3_nt: TGTGCCATCAGTAGCGGGAGATACGAAAACATTCAGTACTTC
cdr3_aa: CAISSGRYENIQYF
j_call: TRBJ2-4
d_call: TRBD2
v_call: TRBV10-3
clone_size: many

cdr3_nt: TGTGCCAGCGGTGACAGGGGAAACTCCTACGAGCAGTACTTC
cdr3_aa: CASGDRGNSYEQYF
j_call: TRBJ2-7
d_call: TRBD1
v_call: TRBV5-6
clone_size: many

cdr3_nt: TGTGCCAGCAGCTGGGGGGATTCAGATACGCAGTATTTT
cdr3_aa: CASSWGDSDTQYF
j_call: TRBJ2-3
d_call: NA
v_call: TRBV7-2
clone_size: few

cdr3_nt: TGTGCCAGCAGTTCCCCGGACAGGGGGTACTACACCTTC
cdr3_aa: CASSSPDRGYYTF
j_call: TRBJ1-2
d_call: TRBD1
v_call: TRBV6-5
clone_size: many

cdr3_nt: TGTGCCAGCAGTCGCTCTACTAGATATACAGATACGCAGTATTTT
cdr3_aa: CASSRSTRYTDTQYF
j_call: TRBJ2-3
d_call: NA
v_call: TRBV9
clone_size: many

cdr3_nt: TGTGCCAGCAGCGTGAGCGGGAGTGGGGCCGGGGAGCTGTTTTTT
cdr3_aa: CASSVSGSGAGELFF
j_call: TRBJ2-2
d_call: TRBD2
v_call: TRBV9
clone_size: many

cdr3_nt: TGTGCCAGCAGCCGCTATACAGAGAACACTGAAGCTTTCTTT
cdr3_aa: CASSRYTENTEAFF
j_call: TRBJ1-1
d_call: NA
v_call: TRBV28
clone_size: medium-sized

cdr3_nt: TGTGCCACCAGCAGAGATAGATCGGGGTTCGGCAAAAACATTCAGTACTTC
cdr3_aa: CATSRDRSGFGKNIQYF
j_call: TRBJ2-4
d_call: NA
v_call: TRBV15
clone_size: few

cdr3_nt: NA
cdr3_aa: CASSFSSGLTGSCFF
j_call: TRBJ2-2
d_call: NA
v_call: TRBV5-4
clone_size: few

cdr3_nt: TGCAGCGTTGACCGAGGGTACCAAGAGACCCAGTACTTC
cdr3_aa: CSVDRGYQETQYF
j_call: TRBJ2-5
d_call: NA
v_call: TRBV29-1
clone_size: many

cdr3_nt: TGTGCCAGCAGCCGGGACACCCAAGAGACCCAGTACTTC
cdr3_aa: CASSRDTQETQYF
j_call: TRBJ2-5
d_call: NA
v_call: TRBV28
clone_size: many

cdr3_nt: TGTGCCAGCAGCGTAGGAAGCGTTACCTACGAGCAGTACTTC
cdr3_aa: CASSVGSVTYEQYF
j_call: TRBJ2-7
d_call: NA
v_call: TRBV9
clone_size: few

cdr3_nt: TGTGCCAGCAGTGAAAGGACTAGCGGGTTCTTCTCCTACAATGAGCAGTTCTTC
cdr3_aa: CASSERTSGFFSYNEQFF
j_call: TRBJ2-1
d_call: TRBD2
v_call: TRBV6-1
clone_size: NA

cdr3_nt: TGCAGTGCTAGTCCGGACTACGAGCAGTACTTC
cdr3_aa: CSASPDYEQYF
j_call: TRBJ2-7
d_call: NA
v_call: TRBV20-1
clone_size: NA

cdr3_nt: TGTGCCAGCAGCCCCATAGCGCGACAAGAGACCCAGTACTTC
cdr3_aa: CASSPIARQETQYF
j_call: TRBJ2-5
d_call: NA
v_call: TRBV7-9
clone_size: many

cdr3_nt: TGCGCCGGAGCAGGGGCAGGGGGTTGGTACGAGCAGTACTTC
cdr3_aa: CAGAGAGGWYEQYF
j_call: TRBJ2-7
d_call: TRBD1
v_call: TRBV23-1
clone_size: NA

cdr3_nt: TGTGCCAGCAAAACAAAACAGGGGAAGGACTACGAGCAGTACTTC
cdr3_aa: CASKTKQGKDYEQYF
j_call: TRBJ2-7
d_call: TRBD1
v_call: TRBV7-8
clone_size: medium-sized

cdr3_nt: TGTGCCAGCAGTGAAGGGGGCTCCTACAATGAGCAGTTCTTC
cdr3_aa: CASSEGGSYNEQFF
j_call: TRBJ2-1
d_call: NA
v_call: TRBV6-4
clone_size: many

cdr3_nt: TGCGCCAGCAGCCAAGATGACGGACTCTACGAGCAGTACTTC
cdr3_aa: CASSQDDGLYEQYF
j_call: TRBJ2-7
d_call: NA
v_call: TRBV4-3
clone_size: medium-sized

cdr3_nt: TGTGCCAGCAGCTCGACAGGGCTCACCGGGGAGCTGTTTTTT
cdr3_aa: CASSSTGLTGELFF
j_call: TRBJ2-2
d_call: TRBD1
v_call: TRBV7-9
clone_size: many

cdr3_nt: TGTGCCAGCAGCGACGGGGCGGGAGCGACCGTATACGAGCAGTACTTC
cdr3_aa: CASSDGAGATVYEQYF
j_call: TRBJ2-7
d_call: TRBD2
v_call: TRBV9
clone_size: many

cdr3_nt: TGCAGCGGTCAATCTGGAAACACCATATATTTT
cdr3_aa: CSGQSGNTIYF
j_call: TRBJ1-3
d_call: NA
v_call: TRBV29-1
clone_size: many

cdr3_nt: TGCGCCAGCAGCCAAGAATTTGGCCCCGGGTTCTACAATGAGCAGTTCTTC
cdr3_aa: CASSQEFGPGFYNEQFF
j_call: TRBJ2-1
d_call: NA
v_call: TRBV4-1
clone_size: many

cdr3_nt: TGCGCCAGCAGCCGCGGGACTATCTCCTACAATGAGCAGTTCTTC
cdr3_aa: CASSRGTISYNEQFF
j_call: TRBJ2-1
d_call: TRBD2
v_call: TRBV4-3
clone_size: many

cdr3_nt: TGTGCCATCGCTTCTAGCGGGAGAAACACAGATACGCAGTATTTT
cdr3_aa: CAIASSGRNTDTQYF
j_call: TRBJ2-3
d_call: TRBD2
v_call: TRBV10-3
clone_size: medium-sized

cdr3_nt: TGTGCCAGCAGCTCAAGTGGGCCGAAAAGCTATGGCTACACCTTC
cdr3_aa: CASSSSGPKSYGYTF
j_call: TRBJ1-2
d_call: NA
v_call: TRBV21-1
clone_size: many

cdr3_nt: TGTGCCAGCAGCGTAAGTGGCATGCAGGGGGATACTAGGAACACTGAAGCTTTCTTT
cdr3_aa: CASSVSGMQGDTRNTEAFF
j_call: TRBJ1-1
d_call: TRBD1
v_call: TRBV9
clone_size: many

cdr3_nt: TGTGCTAGCAGCTTAGGACAGGGGATGTACAATGAGCAGTTCTTC
cdr3_aa: CASSLGQGMYNEQFF
j_call: TRBJ2-1
d_call: TRBD1
v_call: TRBV7-7
clone_size: many

cdr3_nt: TGTGCCAGTAGTGTCACAGGGCGTTGGGAGCAGTACTTC
cdr3_aa: CASSVTGRWEQYF
j_call: TRBJ2-7
d_call: NA
v_call: TRBV19
clone_size: many

cdr3_nt: TGTGCCAGCAGTTACCTACAACCCCCGGGCGGGGAGCTGTTTTTT
cdr3_aa: CASSYLQPPGGELFF
j_call: TRBJ2-2
d_call: NA
v_call: TRBV6-7
clone_size: many

cdr3_nt: TGTGCCAGCAGCGACAGACTGGGCACTGAAGCTTTCTTT
cdr3_aa: CASSDRLGTEAFF
j_call: TRBJ1-1
d_call: NA
v_call: TRBV7-2
clone_size: medium-sized

cdr3_nt: TGTGCCAGTAGTATGCAACTAGCGGGAGGTCTTTACAATGAGCAGTTCTTC
cdr3_aa: CASSMQLAGGLYNEQFF
j_call: TRBJ2-1
d_call: TRBD2
v_call: TRBV19
clone_size: many

cdr3_nt: TGTGCCAGCTCACCTGCTAGCTCCTACGAGCAGTACTTC
cdr3_aa: CASSPASSYEQYF
j_call: TRBJ2-7
d_call: NA
v_call: TRBV18
clone_size: few

cdr3_nt: TGTGCCAGCAGTTACCCAGACAGGGTTCTGGACACTGAAGCTTTCTTT
cdr3_aa: CASSYPDRVLDTEAFF
j_call: TRBJ1-1
d_call: TRBD1
v_call: TRBV6-6
clone_size: many

cdr3_nt: TGTGCCAGTAGTATCTCAGGGAACGTGGATCAGCCCCAGCATTTT
cdr3_aa: CASSISGNVDQPQHF
j_call: TRBJ1-5
d_call: NA
v_call: TRBV19
clone_size: many

cdr3_nt: TGTGCCAGCAGCCAAGAACGTCTTGGCGGTAGCACAGATACGCAGTATTTT
cdr3_aa: CASSQERLGGSTDTQYF
j_call: TRBJ2-3
d_call: NA
v_call: TRBV4-2
clone_size: many

cdr3_nt: TGCGCCAGCAGCCTTCGACAGGGGGAAAGGGAAAAACTGTTTTTT
cdr3_aa: CASSLRQGEREKLFF
j_call: TRBJ1-4
d_call: TRBD1
v_call: TRBV5-1
clone_size: medium-sized